This T cell receptor beta chain originates from a study of T cell responses to AZD1222 COVID-19 vaccine. Broader study findings: CD4 TCRs covered the whole spike, strongest at regions 160-218 and 743-854.

Produced via immunoSEQ multiplex PCR; TCRdb's table is partial and in-frame only. The data hold about 160,000 clones, with 94% observed a single time. The CDR3 has 17 residues. The germline CDR1 and CDR2 sequences are MGHRA and YSYEKL. Trimming took off 4 bases at V and 0 bases at J, with 16 bases between the two ends. In regard to this clone: What it binds is not known.

This clonotype was sampled from an adult in good health. The source material was peripheral blood, sampled on day 0 of AZD1222 vaccination. The chain joins TRBV4-1 to TRBJ2-1; D is undetermined. CDR3 nucleotides: TGCGCCAGCAGCCCCCCAGGCGACTTAAGCTCCTACAATGAGCAGTTCTTC. It codes for CASSPPGDLSSYNEQFF.